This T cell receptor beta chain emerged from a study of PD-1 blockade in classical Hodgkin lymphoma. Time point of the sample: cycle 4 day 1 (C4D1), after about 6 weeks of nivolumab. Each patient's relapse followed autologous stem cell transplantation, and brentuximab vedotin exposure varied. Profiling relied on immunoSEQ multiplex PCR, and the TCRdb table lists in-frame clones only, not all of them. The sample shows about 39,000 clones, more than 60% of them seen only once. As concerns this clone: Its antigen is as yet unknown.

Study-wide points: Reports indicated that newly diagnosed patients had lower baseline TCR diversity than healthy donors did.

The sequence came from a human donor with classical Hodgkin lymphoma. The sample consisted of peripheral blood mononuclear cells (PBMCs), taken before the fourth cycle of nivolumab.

The chain's CDR3 is CASSFSGASYNEQFF. The CDR3, as DNA: TGTGCCAGCAGTTTCAGCGGGGCCTCCTACAATGAGCAGTTCTTC. V and J are TRBV28 and TRBJ2-1, with 7 nucleotides matching TRBD2. The J segment lost 0 bases and the V segment lost 3 bases, leaving 2 bases of the junction unmatched. CDR1 and CDR2 (germline): MDHEN, SYDVKM. This CDR3 spans 15 amino acids.